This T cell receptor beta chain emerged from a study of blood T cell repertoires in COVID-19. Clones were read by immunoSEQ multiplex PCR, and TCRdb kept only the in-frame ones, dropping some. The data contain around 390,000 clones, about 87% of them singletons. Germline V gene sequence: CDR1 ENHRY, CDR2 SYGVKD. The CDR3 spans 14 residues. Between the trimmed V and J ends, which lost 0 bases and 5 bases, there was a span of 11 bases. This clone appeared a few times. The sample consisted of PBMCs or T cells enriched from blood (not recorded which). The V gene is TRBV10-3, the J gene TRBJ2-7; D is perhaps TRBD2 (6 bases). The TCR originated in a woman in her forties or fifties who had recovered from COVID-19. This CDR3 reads CAISESTRGNEQYF. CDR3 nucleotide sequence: TGTGCCATCAGTGAGTCGACGCGGGGAAACGAGCAGTACTTC.